The present entry profiles one TCR beta chain with its context. Its matching antigen is unknown. This CDR3 has 14 residues. Germline loops: CDR1 SNHLY, CDR2 FYNNEI. These data originate in a study of cytomegalovirus exposure and HLA in healthy donors. Researchers ran the PCR with 60 Vbeta and 13 Jbeta primers. Generated by immunoSEQ multiplex PCR, the TCRdb table keeps only in-frame clones and is missing some. This table holds about 120,000 clones, around four fifths found once. General study results and limits: A later analysis showed TCR association rates differing by HLA locus, peaking at DRB1 and lowest at HLA-C. It emerged from a later analysis that several of the most significant clusters appeared to be linked to common viral pathogens. Researchers reported that a few CMV-associated chains were confirmed in vitro as CMV antigen-specific.

V and J are TRBV2 and TRBJ2-5; weak D call: TRBD1 (6 bases). The J call is uncertain, as TRBJ2-7 better fits the DNA end. Sequenced material: PBMCs. The clonotype originates from a man aged 40-50 years in good health and CMV-seronegative. The CDR3 DNA reads as TGTGCCAGCAGTGGCGGACAGCAAAACTACGAGCAGTACTTC. Its translation is CASSGGQQNYEQYF.